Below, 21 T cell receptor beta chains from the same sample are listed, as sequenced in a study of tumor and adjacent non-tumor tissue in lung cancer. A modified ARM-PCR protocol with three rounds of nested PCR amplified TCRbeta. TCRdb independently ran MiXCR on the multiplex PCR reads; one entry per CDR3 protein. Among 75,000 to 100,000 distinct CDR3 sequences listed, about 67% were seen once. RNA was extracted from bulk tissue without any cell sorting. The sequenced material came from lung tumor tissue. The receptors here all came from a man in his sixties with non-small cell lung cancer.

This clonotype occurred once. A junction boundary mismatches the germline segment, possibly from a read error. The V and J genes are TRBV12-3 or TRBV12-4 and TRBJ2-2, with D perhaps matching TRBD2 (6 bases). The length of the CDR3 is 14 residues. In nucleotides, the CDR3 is TGTTCCAGCAGTTTATATGGCGGGACCGGGGAGCTGTCTTTT. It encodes CSSSLYGGTGELSF.

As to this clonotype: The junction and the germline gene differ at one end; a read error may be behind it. The CDR3: CASGLVQGKATDEQFF. The CDR3 DNA follows: TGTGCAAGTGGTTTGGTACAAGGAAAGGCTACCGATGAGCAGTTCTTC. J is TRBJ2-1 and V is TRBV12-5; D remains ambiguous. The germline CDR1 and CDR2 sequences are LGHNT and FRNRAP. There are 16 residues in the CDR3. Variable domain in full (rest from reference TRBV12-5 and TRBJ2-1): DARVTQTPRHKVTEMGQEVTMRCQPILGHNTVFWYRQTMMQGLELLAYFRNRAPLDDSGMPKDRFSAEMPDATLATLKIQPSEPRDSAVYFCASGLVQGKATDEQFFGPGTRLTVL.

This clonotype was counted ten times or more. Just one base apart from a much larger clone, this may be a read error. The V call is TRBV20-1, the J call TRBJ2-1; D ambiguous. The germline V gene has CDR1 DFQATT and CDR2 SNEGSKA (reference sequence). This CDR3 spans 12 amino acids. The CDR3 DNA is TGCAGTGCTAGGCCCCCAAACAATGAGCAGCTCTTC. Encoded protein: CSARPPNNEQLF.

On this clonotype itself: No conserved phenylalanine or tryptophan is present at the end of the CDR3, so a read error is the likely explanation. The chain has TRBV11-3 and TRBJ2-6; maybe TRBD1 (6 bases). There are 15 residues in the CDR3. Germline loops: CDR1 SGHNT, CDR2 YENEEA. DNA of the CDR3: TGTGCCGGCAGCCAACAGGGTTCTAGGGCCAACGTCCTGACTTTA. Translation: CAGSQQGSRANVLTL.

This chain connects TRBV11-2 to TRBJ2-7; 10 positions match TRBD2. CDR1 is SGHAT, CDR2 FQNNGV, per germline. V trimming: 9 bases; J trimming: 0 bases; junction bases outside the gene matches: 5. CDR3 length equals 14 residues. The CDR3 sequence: CARRASGSSYEQYF. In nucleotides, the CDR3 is TGTGCCAGGAGGGCTAGCGGGAGCTCCTACGAGCAGTACTTC.

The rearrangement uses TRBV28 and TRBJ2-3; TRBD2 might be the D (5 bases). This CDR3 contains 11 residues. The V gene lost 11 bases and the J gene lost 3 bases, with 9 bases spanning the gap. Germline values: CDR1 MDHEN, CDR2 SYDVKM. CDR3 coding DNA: TGTGCCGGCACTAGAACAGATACGCAGTATTTT. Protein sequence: CAGTRTDTQYF.

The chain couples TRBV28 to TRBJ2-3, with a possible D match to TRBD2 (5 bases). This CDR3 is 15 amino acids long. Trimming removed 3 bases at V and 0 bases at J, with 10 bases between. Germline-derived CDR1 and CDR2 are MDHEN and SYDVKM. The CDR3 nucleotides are TGTGCCAGCAGTTTTGTGAGGGAGAGCACAGATACGCAGTATTTT. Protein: CASSFVRESTDTQYF.

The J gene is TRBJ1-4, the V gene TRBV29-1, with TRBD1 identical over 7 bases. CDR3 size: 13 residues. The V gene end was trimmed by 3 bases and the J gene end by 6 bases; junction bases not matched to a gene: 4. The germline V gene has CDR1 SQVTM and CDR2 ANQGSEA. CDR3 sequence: CSVERQGYEKLFF. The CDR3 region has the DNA TGCAGCGTTGAGAGACAGGGATATGAAAAACTGTTTTTT.

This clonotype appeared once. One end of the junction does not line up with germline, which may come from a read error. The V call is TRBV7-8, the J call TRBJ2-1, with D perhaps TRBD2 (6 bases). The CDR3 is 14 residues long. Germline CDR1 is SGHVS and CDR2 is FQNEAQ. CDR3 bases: TGTGCCAGCACCCCCAGATGGCGGGGTGACGAGCAGTTTTTC. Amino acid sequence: CASTPRWRGDEQFF. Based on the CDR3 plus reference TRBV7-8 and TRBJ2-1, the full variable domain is GAGVSQSPRYKVAKRGQDVALRCDPISGHVSLFWYQQALGQGPEFLTYFQNEAQLDKSGLPSDRFFAERPEGSVSTLKIQRTQQEDSAVYLCASTPRWRGDEQFFGPGTRLTVL.

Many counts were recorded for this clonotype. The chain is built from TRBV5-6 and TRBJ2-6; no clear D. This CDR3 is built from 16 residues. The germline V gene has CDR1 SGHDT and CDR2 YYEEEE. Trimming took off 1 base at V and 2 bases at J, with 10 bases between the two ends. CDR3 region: CASSLIPTPGANVLTF. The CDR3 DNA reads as TGTGCCAGCAGCTTGATACCGACCCCTGGGGCCAACGTCCTGACTTTC.

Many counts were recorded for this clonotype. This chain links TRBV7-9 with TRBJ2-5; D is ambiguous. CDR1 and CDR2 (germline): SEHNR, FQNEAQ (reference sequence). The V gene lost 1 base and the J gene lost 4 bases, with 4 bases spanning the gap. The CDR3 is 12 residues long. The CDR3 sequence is CASSLGLETQYF. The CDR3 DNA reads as TGTGCCAGCAGCTTAGGATTAGAGACCCAGTACTTC.

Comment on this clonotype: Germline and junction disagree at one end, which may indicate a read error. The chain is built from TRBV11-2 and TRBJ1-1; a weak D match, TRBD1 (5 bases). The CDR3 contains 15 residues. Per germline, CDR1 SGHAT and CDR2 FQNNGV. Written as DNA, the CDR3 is TGTGCCAGTAGCTCGAGGGGACCCGAGAACACTGAGGCTTTGTTT. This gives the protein CASSSRGPENTEALF.

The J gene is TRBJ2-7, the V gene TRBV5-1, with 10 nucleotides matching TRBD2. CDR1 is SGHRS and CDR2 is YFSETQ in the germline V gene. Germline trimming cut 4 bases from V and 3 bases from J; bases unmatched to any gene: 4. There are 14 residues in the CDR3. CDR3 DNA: TGCGCCAGCAGCACAGGACTAGCGGTCTACGAGCAGTACTTC. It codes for CASSTGLAVYEQYF.

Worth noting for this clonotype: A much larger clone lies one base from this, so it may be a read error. The CDR3 sequence is CASCQGRGGELFF. DNA of the CDR3: TGTGCCAGCTGCCAAGGACGAGGGGGGGAGCTGTTTTTT. This chain uses TRBV14 with TRBJ2-2; D may be TRBD2 (5 bases). The length of the CDR3 is 13 residues. Germline V gene data show CDR1 as SGHDN and CDR2 as FVKESK.

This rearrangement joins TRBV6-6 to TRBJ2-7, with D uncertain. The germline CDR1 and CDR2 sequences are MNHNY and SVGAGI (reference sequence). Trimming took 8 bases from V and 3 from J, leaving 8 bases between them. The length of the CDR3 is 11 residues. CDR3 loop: CASCHLYEQYF. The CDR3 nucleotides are TGTGCCAGCTGTCACCTCTACGAGCAGTACTTC.

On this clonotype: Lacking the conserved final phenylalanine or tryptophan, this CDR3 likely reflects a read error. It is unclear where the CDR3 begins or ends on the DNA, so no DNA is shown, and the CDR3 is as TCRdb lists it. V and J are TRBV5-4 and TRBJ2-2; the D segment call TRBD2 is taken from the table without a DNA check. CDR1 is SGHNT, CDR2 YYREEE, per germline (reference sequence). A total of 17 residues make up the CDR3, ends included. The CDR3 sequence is CASSAIRTSRTRGELSL.

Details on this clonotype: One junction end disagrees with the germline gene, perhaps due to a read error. The CDR3 here is CASSQLGGSHGELSF. CDR3 DNA sequence: TGTGCCAGCAGCCAACTCGGCGGGAGCCACGGGGAGCTGTCTTTT. V gene TRBV7-8 combines with J gene TRBJ2-2, with 7 nucleotides matching TRBD2. The V gene's germline CDR1 is SGHVS and CDR2 FQNEAQ. This CDR3 is 15 amino acids long.

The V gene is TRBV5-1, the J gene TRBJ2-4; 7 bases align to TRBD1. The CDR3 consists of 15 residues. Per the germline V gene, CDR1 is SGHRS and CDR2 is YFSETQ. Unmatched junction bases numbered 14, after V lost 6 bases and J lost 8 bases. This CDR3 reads CASNGTSRGLDIQYF. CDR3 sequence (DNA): TGCGCCAGCAACGGAACATCAAGGGGGCTAGACATTCAGTACTTC.

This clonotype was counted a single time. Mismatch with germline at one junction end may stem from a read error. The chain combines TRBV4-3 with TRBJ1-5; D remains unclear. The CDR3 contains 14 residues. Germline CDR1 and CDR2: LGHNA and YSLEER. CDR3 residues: CANSQELRAQPQHF. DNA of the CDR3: TGCGCCAACAGCCAAGAGTTAAGGGCTCAGCCCCAGCATTTT.

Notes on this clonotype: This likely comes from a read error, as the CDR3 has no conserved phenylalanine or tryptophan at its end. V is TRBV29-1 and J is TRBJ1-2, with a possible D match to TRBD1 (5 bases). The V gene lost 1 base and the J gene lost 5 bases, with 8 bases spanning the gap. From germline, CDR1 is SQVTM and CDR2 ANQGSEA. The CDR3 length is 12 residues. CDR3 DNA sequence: TGCAGCGTTGAAGCGACAGATTATGGCTACACCATC. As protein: CSVEATDYGYTI.

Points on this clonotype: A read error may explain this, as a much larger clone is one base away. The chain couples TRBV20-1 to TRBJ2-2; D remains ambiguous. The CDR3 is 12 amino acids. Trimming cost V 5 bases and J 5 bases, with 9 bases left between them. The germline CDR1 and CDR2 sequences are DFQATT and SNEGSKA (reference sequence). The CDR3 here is CSAGQKTGELFF. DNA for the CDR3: TGCAGTGCTGGGCAAAAGACCGGGGAGCTGTTTTTT.